The text below deals with one T cell receptor beta chain. Its antigen is not known. These data belong to a study of CD4 T cell repertoires in COVID-19. Findings and limits, study-wide: Sharing of several most expanded SARS-CoV-2-reactive clonotypes across memory subsets suggested intraclonal diversification. In SARS-CoV and/or HKU1 spike cultures, between roughly 6 and 26% of SARS-CoV-2 clonotypes reappeared.

Profiling relied on immunoSEQ multiplex PCR, and the TCRdb table lists in-frame clones only, not all of them. The sample gives fewer than 2,000 clones, roughly 16% of which show up once; about 11% is in the top ten. These patients had recovered from COVID-19 ranging mild to severe. The sequenced sample was memory CD4+ T cells, cultured in vitro, obtained after recovery from COVID-19. This clonotype originated in a human donor who had COVID-19.

The CDR3 loop is CASSIYGEGGNQPQHF. The CDR3 nucleotides read TGTGCCAGTAGTATATACGGCGAGGGAGGCAATCAGCCCCAGCATTTT. The chain carries TRBV19 and TRBJ1-5; D remains unclear. V lost 2 bases, J lost 2 bases, and 13 bases lay in between. Germline loops: CDR1 LNHDA, CDR2 SQIVND (reference sequence). The CDR3 covers 16 residues.